This TCR beta chain came from a study of blood T cell repertoires in COVID-19. Turning to the study itself: Acute and convalescent COVID-19 specimens originated in the United States, Italy and Spain. PBMCs, B-cell-depleted T cells, or T cells were the source of the cDNA or gDNA that made up the material.

Per the original data handling: Estimates of nucleated cell counts were drawn from the amplification of reference gene primers. The data were produced by immunoSEQ multiplex PCR, yet TCRdb's version contains in-frame clones alone and is incomplete. Clone size and the V and J calls come from that table; the DNA yielded D and trimming. Of around 110,000 clones in the sample, 86% were seen once. Germline-derived CDR1 and CDR2 are KGHDR and SFDVKD. Trimming removed 9 bases from V and 7 bases from J; junction bases left unmatched: 9. The CDR3 sequence is 14 residues long. The sample comprised peripheral blood. This clonotype originated in a man between 35 and 55 years old with acute or convalescent COVID-19. The chain carries TRBV24-1 and TRBJ1-5; 9 nucleotides match TRBD1. This CDR3 reads CATQGQGSGQPQHF. The CDR3 bases are TGTGCCACCCAAGGACAGGGGTCAGGACAGCCCCAGCATTTT.